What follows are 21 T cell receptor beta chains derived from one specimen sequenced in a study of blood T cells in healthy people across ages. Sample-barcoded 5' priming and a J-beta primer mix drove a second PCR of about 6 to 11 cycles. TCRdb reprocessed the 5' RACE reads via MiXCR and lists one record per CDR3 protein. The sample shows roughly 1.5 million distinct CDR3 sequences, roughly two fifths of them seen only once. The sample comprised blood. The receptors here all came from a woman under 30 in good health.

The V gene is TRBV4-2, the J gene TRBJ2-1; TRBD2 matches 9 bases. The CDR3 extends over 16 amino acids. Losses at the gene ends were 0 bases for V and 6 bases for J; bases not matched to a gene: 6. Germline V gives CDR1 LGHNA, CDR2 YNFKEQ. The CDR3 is CASSQEGTSIGNEQFF. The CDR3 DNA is TGTGCCAGCAGCCAAGAAGGGACTAGCATTGGCAATGAGCAGTTCTTC.

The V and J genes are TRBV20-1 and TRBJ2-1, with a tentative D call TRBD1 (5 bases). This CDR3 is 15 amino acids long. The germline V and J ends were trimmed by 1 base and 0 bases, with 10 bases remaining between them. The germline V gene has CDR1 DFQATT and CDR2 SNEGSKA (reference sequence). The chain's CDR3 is CSARGTTSSYNEQFF. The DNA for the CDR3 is TGCAGTGCTAGAGGGACAACCAGCTCCTACAATGAGCAGTTCTTC.

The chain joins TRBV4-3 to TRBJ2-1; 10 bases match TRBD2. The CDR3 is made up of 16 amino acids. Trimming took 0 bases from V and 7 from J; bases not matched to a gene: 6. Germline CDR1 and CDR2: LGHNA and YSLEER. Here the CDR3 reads CASSQDPAGGRNEQFF. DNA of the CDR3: TGCGCCAGCAGCCAAGATCCAGCGGGGGGGCGGAATGAGCAGTTCTTC.

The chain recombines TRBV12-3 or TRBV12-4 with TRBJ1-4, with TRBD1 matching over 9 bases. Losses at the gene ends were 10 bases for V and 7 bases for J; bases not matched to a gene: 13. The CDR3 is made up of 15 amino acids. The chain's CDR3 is CANRPPGQGGEKLFF. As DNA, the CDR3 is TGTGCCAACAGACCCCCGGGACAGGGCGGTGAAAAACTGTTTTTT.

Here the CDR3 DNA reads TGTGCCAGCGGCACGGGACTGAACAATGAGCAGTACTTC. Its translation: CASGTGLNNEQYF. The chain uses TRBV27 and TRBJ2-7; D possibly corresponds to TRBD2 (6 bases). CDR1 and CDR2 (germline): MNHEY, SMNVEV (reference sequence). The V end lost 8 bases, the J end lost 7 bases, and 18 bases lay between the germline ends. The CDR3 consists of 13 residues.

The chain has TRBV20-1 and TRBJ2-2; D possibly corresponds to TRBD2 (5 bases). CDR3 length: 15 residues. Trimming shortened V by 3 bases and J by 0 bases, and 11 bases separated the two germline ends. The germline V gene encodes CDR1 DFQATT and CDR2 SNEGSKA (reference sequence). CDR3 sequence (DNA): TGCAGTGCTAGTTCCGGGATCGCGAACACCGGGGAGCTGTTTTTT. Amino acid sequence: CSASSGIANTGELFF.

CDR3 loop: CASSYSTSGTYHSTDTQYF. The CDR3 region has the DNA TGTGCCAGCAGTTACTCGACTAGCGGGACATACCATAGCACAGATACGCAGTATTTT. This rearrangement joins TRBV6-2 or TRBV6-3 to TRBJ2-3, with TRBD2 identical over 11 bases. The ends lost 0 bases at V and 0 bases at J; junction bases unmatched: 8. The germline V gene encodes CDR1 MNHEY and CDR2 SVGEGT. CDR3 length equals 19 residues.

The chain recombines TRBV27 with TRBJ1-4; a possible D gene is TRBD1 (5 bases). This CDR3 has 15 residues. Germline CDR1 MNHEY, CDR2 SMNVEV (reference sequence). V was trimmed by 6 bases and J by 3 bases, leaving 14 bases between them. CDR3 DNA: TGTGCCAGCAGCCCGAGCAGGGTAGCTAATGAAAAACTGTTTTTT. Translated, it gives CASSPSRVANEKLFF. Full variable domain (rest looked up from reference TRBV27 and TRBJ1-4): EAQVTQNPRYLITVTGKKLTVTCSQNMNHEYMSWYRQDPGLGLRQIYYSMNVEVTDKGDVPEGYKVSRKEKRNFPLILESPSPNQTSLYFCASSPSRVANEKLFFGSGTQLSVL.

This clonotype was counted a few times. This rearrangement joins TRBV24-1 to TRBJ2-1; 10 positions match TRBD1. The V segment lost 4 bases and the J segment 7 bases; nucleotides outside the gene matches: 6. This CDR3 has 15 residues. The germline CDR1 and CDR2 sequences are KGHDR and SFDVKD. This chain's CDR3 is CATSDPRTGGNEQFF. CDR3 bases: TGTGCCACCAGTGACCCCCGGACAGGGGGAAATGAGCAGTTCTTC.

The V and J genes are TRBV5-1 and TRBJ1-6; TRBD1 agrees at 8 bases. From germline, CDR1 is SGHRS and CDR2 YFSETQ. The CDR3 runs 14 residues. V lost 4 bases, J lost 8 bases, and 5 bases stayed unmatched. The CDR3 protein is CASSGGQDYSPLHF. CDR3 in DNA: TGCGCCAGCAGCGGGGGACAGGATTATTCACCCCTCCACTTT.

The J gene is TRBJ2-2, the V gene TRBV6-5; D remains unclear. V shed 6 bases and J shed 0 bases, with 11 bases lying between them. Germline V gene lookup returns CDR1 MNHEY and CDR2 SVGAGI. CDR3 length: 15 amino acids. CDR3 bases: TGTGCCAGCAGCGTTAGAACACCGAACACCGGGGAGCTGTTTTTT. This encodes CASSVRTPNTGELFF.

The CDR3 DNA is TGCAGTGCTAGAGACAGGGCCCACTATGGCTACACCTTC. It encodes CSARDRAHYGYTF. The chain is built from TRBV20-1 and TRBJ1-2, with D possibly matching TRBD1 (5 bases). The V end was cut by 0 bases, the J end by 3 bases, with 8 bases between. Germline V gene lookup returns CDR1 DFQATT and CDR2 SNEGSKA (reference sequence). This CDR3 has 13 residues.

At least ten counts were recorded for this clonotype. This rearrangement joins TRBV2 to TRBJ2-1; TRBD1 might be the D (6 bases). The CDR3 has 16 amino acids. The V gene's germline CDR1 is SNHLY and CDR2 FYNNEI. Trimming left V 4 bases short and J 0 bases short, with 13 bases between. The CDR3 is CASSVQGQSSYNEQFF. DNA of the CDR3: TGTGCCAGCAGTGTACAGGGCCAAAGCTCCTACAATGAGCAGTTCTTC.

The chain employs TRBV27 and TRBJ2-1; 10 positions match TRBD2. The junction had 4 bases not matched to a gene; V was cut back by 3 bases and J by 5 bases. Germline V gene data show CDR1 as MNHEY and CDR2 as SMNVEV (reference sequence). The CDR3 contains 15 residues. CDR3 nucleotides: TGTGCCAGCAGTTTGCTAGCGGGAGAAAACAATGAGCAGTTCTTC. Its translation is CASSLLAGENNEQFF.

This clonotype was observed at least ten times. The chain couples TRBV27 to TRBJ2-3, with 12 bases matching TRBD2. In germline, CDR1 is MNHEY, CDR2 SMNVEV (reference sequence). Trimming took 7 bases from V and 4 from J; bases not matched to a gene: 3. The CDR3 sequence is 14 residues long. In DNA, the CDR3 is TGTGCCAGCAAAACTAGCGGGAGGTCAGATACGCAGTATTTT. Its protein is CASKTSGRSDTQYF.

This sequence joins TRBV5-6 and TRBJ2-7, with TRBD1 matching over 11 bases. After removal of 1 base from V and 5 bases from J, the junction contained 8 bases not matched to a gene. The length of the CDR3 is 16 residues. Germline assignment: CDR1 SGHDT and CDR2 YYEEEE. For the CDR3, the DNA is TGTGCCAGCAGCTTGTTAGGGGACAGGGGGACCAACGAGCAGTACTTC. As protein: CASSLLGDRGTNEQYF.

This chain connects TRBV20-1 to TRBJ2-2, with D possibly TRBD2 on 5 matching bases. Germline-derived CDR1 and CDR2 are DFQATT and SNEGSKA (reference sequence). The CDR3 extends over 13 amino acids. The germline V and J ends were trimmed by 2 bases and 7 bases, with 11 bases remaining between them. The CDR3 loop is CSARLHRDGELFF. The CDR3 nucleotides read TGCAGTGCTAGACTTCACCGGGACGGGGAGCTGTTTTTT.

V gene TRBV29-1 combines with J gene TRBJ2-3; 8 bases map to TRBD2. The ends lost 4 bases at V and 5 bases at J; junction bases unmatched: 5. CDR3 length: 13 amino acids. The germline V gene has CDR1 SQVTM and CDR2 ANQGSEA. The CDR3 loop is CSVASGLIDTQYF. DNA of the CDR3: TGCAGCGTTGCTAGCGGGTTGATAGATACGCAGTATTTT.

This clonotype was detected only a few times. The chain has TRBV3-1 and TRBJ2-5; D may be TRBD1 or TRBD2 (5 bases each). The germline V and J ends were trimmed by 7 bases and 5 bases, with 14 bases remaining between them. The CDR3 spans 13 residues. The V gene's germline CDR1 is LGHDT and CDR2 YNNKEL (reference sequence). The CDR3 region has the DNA TGTGCCAGCACCAGAGGGGTTGGTGAGACCCAGTACTTC. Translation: CASTRGVGETQYF.

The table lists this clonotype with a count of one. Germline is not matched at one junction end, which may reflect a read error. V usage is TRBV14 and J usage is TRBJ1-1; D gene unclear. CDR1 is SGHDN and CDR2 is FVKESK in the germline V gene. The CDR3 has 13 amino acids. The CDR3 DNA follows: TGTGCCAGCGGCCACCCCGCGGGCTCTGAAGCTTTCTTT. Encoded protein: CASGHPAGSEAFF. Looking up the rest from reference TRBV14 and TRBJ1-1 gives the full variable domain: EAGVTQFPSHSVIEKGQTVTLRCDPISGHDNLYWYRRVMGKEIKFLLHFVKESKQDESGMPNNRFLAERTGGTYSTLKVQPAELEDSGVYFCASGHPAGSEAFFGQGTRLTVV.

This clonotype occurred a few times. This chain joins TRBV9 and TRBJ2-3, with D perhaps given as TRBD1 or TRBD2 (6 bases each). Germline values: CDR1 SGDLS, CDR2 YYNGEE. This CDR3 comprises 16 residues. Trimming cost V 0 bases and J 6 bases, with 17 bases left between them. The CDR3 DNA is TGTGCCAGCAGCGTAGAGGAGGGACACCTGTGGGATACGCAGTATTTT. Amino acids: CASSVEEGHLWDTQYF.